Listed below are T cell receptor beta chains from one sample, sequenced in a study of T cell responses to AZD1222 COVID-19 vaccine. Generated by immunoSEQ multiplex PCR, the TCRdb table keeps only in-frame clones and is missing some. Here the sample spans 150,000 to 250,000 clones, over 85% being singletons. Sequencing was performed on peripheral blood, taken 28 days after the second AZD1222 dose. The origin of the receptors is an adult who received the AZD1222 COVID-19 vaccine. Both conserved end residues are part of each CDR3. The order of the fields is J gene, D gene, V gene, clone size, CDR3 DNA, CDR3 protein. D genes are given only for firm matches. A clone size is listed for some rows: how often the clone was seen (once, few, many), or a class if it is expanded.

j_gene: TRBJ2-3; d_gene: NA; v_gene: TRBV5-1; abundance: NA; CDR3nt: TGCGCCAGCAGCTTGGATAGGGACAGCACAGATACGCAGTATTTT; CDR3aa: CASSLDRDSTDTQYF
j_gene: TRBJ2-2; d_gene: NA; v_gene: TRBV7-9; abundance: NA; CDR3nt: TGTGCCAGCAGCTTAACAGAAGCGTACACCGGGGAGCTGTTTTTT; CDR3aa: CASSLTEAYTGELFF
j_gene: TRBJ2-3; d_gene: NA; v_gene: TRBV9; abundance: NA; CDR3nt: TGTGCCAGCAGCCTAAAGGAATCCACAGGCACAGATACGCAGTATTTT; CDR3aa: CASSLKESTGTDTQYF
j_gene: TRBJ2-3; d_gene: NA; v_gene: TRBV9; abundance: NA; CDR3nt: TGTGCCAGCAGCGTAGCCGGGACTCGCCGCACAGATACGCAGTATTTT; CDR3aa: CASSVAGTRRTDTQYF
j_gene: TRBJ2-1; d_gene: TRBD1; v_gene: TRBV5-1; abundance: NA; CDR3nt: TGCGCCAGCAGCTTGGGAGGACAGGTTCAGGGTAAGGAGCAGTTCTTC; CDR3aa: CASSLGGQVQGKEQFF
j_gene: TRBJ1-1; d_gene: NA; v_gene: TRBV6-4; abundance: NA; CDR3nt: TGTGCCAGCACCCGAGACGGAGGCAGGGCTGAAGCTTTCTTT; CDR3aa: CASTRDGGRAEAFF
j_gene: TRBJ1-4; d_gene: NA; v_gene: TRBV27; abundance: NA; CDR3nt: TGTGCCAGCAGTTTACAGGGCCCTAATGAAAAACTGTTTTTT; CDR3aa: CASSLQGPNEKLFF
j_gene: TRBJ2-3; d_gene: NA; v_gene: TRBV5-4; abundance: once; CDR3nt: TGTGCCAGCAGCTGGGGGGCCGGTACAGATACGCAGTATTTT; CDR3aa: CASSWGAGTDTQYF
j_gene: TRBJ1-6; d_gene: NA; v_gene: TRBV11-1; abundance: NA; CDR3nt: TGTGCCAGCAGCTCTCCGTGGGATAATTCACCCCTCCACTTT; CDR3aa: CASSSPWDNSPLHF
j_gene: TRBJ1-5; d_gene: NA; v_gene: TRBV30; abundance: NA; CDR3nt: TGTGCCTGGAGTAACAGGGAGTGGCAGCCCCAGCATTTT; CDR3aa: CAWSNREWQPQHF
j_gene: TRBJ1-1; d_gene: NA; v_gene: TRBV29-1; abundance: NA; CDR3nt: TGCAGCGTTGTCCGAAACACTGAAGCTTTCTTT; CDR3aa: CSVVRNTEAFF
j_gene: TRBJ2-7; d_gene: NA; v_gene: TRBV5-1; abundance: NA; CDR3nt: TGCGCCAGCAGCTCCCAGGGGCTAGGCTACGAGCAGTACTTC; CDR3aa: CASSSQGLGYEQYF
j_gene: TRBJ1-3; d_gene: NA; v_gene: TRBV5-1; abundance: NA; CDR3nt: TGCGCCAGCAGCCTTGGTGGCGGTTTCAACTCTGGAAACACCATATATTTT; CDR3aa: CASSLGGGFNSGNTIYF
j_gene: TRBJ1-2; d_gene: TRBD1; v_gene: TRBV5-1; abundance: NA; CDR3nt: TGCGCCAGCAGCTCAGGACAGGAAGCTCATGGCTACACCTTC; CDR3aa: CASSSGQEAHGYTF
j_gene: TRBJ2-6; d_gene: NA; v_gene: TRBV7-3; abundance: NA; CDR3nt: TGTGCCAGCAGCTCCGAGACAGCTGGGGCCAACGTCCTGACTTTC; CDR3aa: CASSSETAGANVLTF
j_gene: TRBJ1-5; d_gene: NA; v_gene: TRBV6-5; abundance: NA; CDR3nt: TGTGCCAGCAGGGGCGATGTCTATAGCAATCAGCCCCAGCATTTT; CDR3aa: CASRGDVYSNQPQHF
j_gene: TRBJ2-5; d_gene: TRBD1; v_gene: TRBV7-2; abundance: NA; CDR3nt: TGTGCCAGCAGCTACCAGGACAGGGGTGGGGAGACCCAGTACTTC; CDR3aa: CASSYQDRGGETQYF
j_gene: TRBJ1-2; d_gene: NA; v_gene: TRBV12-5; abundance: NA; CDR3nt: TGTGCTAGTGGTGCCAAGGTTTCAAGCTATGGCTACACCTTC; CDR3aa: CASGAKVSSYGYTF
j_gene: TRBJ1-4; d_gene: NA; v_gene: TRBV12-3/TRBV12-4; abundance: once; CDR3nt: TGTGCCAGCAGTTCTGGATTTGAAAAACTGTTTTTT; CDR3aa: CASSSGFEKLFF
j_gene: TRBJ2-5; d_gene: TRBD1; v_gene: TRBV7-2; abundance: NA; CDR3nt: TGTGCCAGCAGCTTACAGACAGGGTGGGAGACCCAGTACTTC; CDR3aa: CASSLQTGWETQYF
j_gene: TRBJ1-1; d_gene: NA; v_gene: TRBV29-1; abundance: NA; CDR3nt: TGCAGCGTTGAAGCTAAAGGCTGGGCGAACACTGAAGCTTTCTTT; CDR3aa: CSVEAKGWANTEAFF
j_gene: TRBJ1-4; d_gene: NA; v_gene: TRBV6-5; abundance: NA; CDR3nt: TGTGCCAGCAGTTCCGCTAATGAAAAACTGTTTTTT; CDR3aa: CASSSANEKLFF
j_gene: TRBJ1-3; d_gene: NA; v_gene: TRBV12-3/TRBV12-4; abundance: NA; CDR3nt: TGTGCCAGCAGTTTTAGAAACACCATATATTTT; CDR3aa: CASSFRNTIYF
j_gene: TRBJ1-1; d_gene: TRBD1; v_gene: TRBV7-9; abundance: NA; CDR3nt: TGTGCCAGCAGCTTAGGAGGGACAGGTTTAAACACTGAAGCTTTCTTT; CDR3aa: CASSLGGTGLNTEAFF
j_gene: TRBJ2-5; d_gene: NA; v_gene: TRBV10-3; abundance: NA; CDR3nt: TGTGCCATCAGTCAGGGGTTCCAAGAGACCCAGTACTTC; CDR3aa: CAISQGFQETQYF
j_gene: TRBJ1-5; d_gene: TRBD1; v_gene: TRBV15; abundance: NA; CDR3nt: TGTGCCACCAGCAGAGTGCAGGGGGGAAATCAGCCCCAGCATTTT; CDR3aa: CATSRVQGGNQPQHF
j_gene: TRBJ1-1; d_gene: NA; v_gene: TRBV9; abundance: NA; CDR3nt: TGTGCCAGCAGCTCGGGTAGGGGACTGCATTCAGCTTTCTTT; CDR3aa: CASSSGRGLHSAFF
j_gene: TRBJ1-5; d_gene: NA; v_gene: TRBV6-2/TRBV6-3; abundance: few; CDR3nt: TGTGCCAGCAGTTACTCGACCTACCGGGACCCCAATCAGCCCCAGCATTTT; CDR3aa: CASSYSTYRDPNQPQHF
j_gene: TRBJ2-7; d_gene: TRBD1; v_gene: TRBV15; abundance: NA; CDR3nt: TGTGCCACCAGCAGAGAATTCCCCCGGACAGGGGGCGAGCAGTACTTC; CDR3aa: CATSREFPRTGGEQYF
j_gene: TRBJ1-6; d_gene: TRBD1; v_gene: TRBV27; abundance: few; CDR3nt: TGTGCCAGCAGTTTCTCTGGACAGGGTAGAGCCGCGTATAATTCACCCCTCCACTTT; CDR3aa: CASSFSGQGRAAYNSPLHF
j_gene: TRBJ2-1; d_gene: TRBD1; v_gene: TRBV20-1; abundance: once; CDR3nt: TGCAGTGCCGGCAGGGGGAATGAGCAGTTCTTC; CDR3aa: CSAGRGNEQFF
j_gene: TRBJ1-5; d_gene: NA; v_gene: TRBV12-3/TRBV12-4; abundance: NA; CDR3nt: TGTGCCAGCGGGGCGGGGGGTAATCAGCCCCAGCATTTT; CDR3aa: CASGAGGNQPQHF
j_gene: TRBJ1-6; d_gene: TRBD1; v_gene: TRBV6-5; abundance: NA; CDR3nt: TGTGCCAGCACCTATTCGGGACAGGGGGATTCACCCCTCCACTTT; CDR3aa: CASTYSGQGDSPLHF
j_gene: TRBJ1-2; d_gene: NA; v_gene: TRBV28; abundance: NA; CDR3nt: TGTGCCAGCAGCAGCGGCGGGGGGGAGGACGGCTACACCTTC; CDR3aa: CASSSGGGEDGYTF